One TCR beta chain is described in this entry. Sequencing was performed with immunoSEQ multiplex PCR; in TCRdb, only in-frame clones are kept and a portion is missing. The sample yields 26,000 or so clones, about nine tenths seen once. After removal of 1 base from V and 2 bases from J, the junction contained 9 bases not matched to a gene. In germline, CDR1 is LNHDA, CDR2 SQIVND (reference sequence). The length of the CDR3 is 17 residues. This sample was included in a study of T cell changes during pregnancy in multiple sclerosis. This material consisted of CD4+ T cells from peripheral blood mononuclear cells, taken in the first trimester of pregnancy. The chain is built from TRBV19 and TRBJ2-3; TRBD2 matches 7 bases. This TCR derives from a female donor in good health, enrolled as a control in a pregnancy study. CDR3 coding DNA: TGTGCCAGTAGTATAGGCCCGGCTAGCGGTTTCACAGATACGCAGTATTTT. Translation: CASSIGPASGFTDTQYF.